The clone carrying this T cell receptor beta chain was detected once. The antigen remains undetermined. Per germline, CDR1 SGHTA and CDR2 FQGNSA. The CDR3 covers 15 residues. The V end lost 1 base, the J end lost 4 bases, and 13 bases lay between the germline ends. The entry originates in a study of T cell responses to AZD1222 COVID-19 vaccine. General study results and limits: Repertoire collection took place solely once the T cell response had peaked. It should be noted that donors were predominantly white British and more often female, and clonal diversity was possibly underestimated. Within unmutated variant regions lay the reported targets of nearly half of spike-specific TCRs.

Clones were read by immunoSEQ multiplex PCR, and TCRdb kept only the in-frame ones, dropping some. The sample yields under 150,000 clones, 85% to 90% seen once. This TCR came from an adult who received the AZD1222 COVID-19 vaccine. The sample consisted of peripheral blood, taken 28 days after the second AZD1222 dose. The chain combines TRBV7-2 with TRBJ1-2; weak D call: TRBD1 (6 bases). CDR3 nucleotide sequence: TGTGCCAGCAGCTTAGAGTTAGACAGGTTCTATGGCTACACCTTC. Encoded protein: CASSLELDRFYGYTF.